These 24 T cell receptor beta chains were sequenced from one sample in a study of cytomegalovirus exposure and HLA in healthy donors (dated by TCRdb to 2016 to 2017). The protocol used for the library was the immunoSEQ multiplex PCR assay. For the multiplex PCR, a mixture combining 60 forward primers for TCR Vbeta segments and 13 reverse primers for TCR Jbeta segments was used. This immuneACCESS table, as held by TCRdb, lists in-frame sequences with V and J called but not all clones. Of the missing ones, under half trace to an unresolved V gene in checked studies; the others have no known cause. The table for this sample lists roughly 250,000 clones; 70% to 90% of them were counted only once. Approximately 2% of the sample is taken by the ten largest. Specimen: PBMCs. The receptors come from a woman aged 35 to 49 in good health and CMV-seropositive.

The V call is TRBV29-1, the J call TRBJ2-2; TRBD1 matches 7 bases. After removal of 6 bases from V and 8 bases from J, the junction contained 12 bases not matched to a gene. This CDR3 is 14 amino acids long. From germline, CDR1 is SQVTM and CDR2 ANQGSEA. The CDR3: CSVAVQGKAGELFF. CDR3 nucleotide sequence: TGCAGCGTAGCCGTACAGGGGAAAGCTGGGGAGCTGTTTTTT.

The CDR3 nucleotides read TGTGCCAGCAGCTCCGGAGCGCGTGGCTACACCTTC. It codes for CASSSGARGYTF. The chain recombines TRBV5-6 with TRBJ1-2; D not certain. V was cut by 3 bases and J by 7 bases, with 10 bases left in between. The CDR3 spans 12 residues. Germline lookup yields CDR1 SGHDT and CDR2 YYEEEE.

The chain recombines TRBV19 with TRBJ2-7, with a tentative D call TRBD1 (5 bases). The CDR3 contains 12 residues. V lost 5 bases and J lost 5, with 10 bases in between. The germline V gene has CDR1 LNHDA and CDR2 SQIVND (reference sequence). The CDR3 sequence: CASSAGLNEQYF. The CDR3 DNA reads TGTGCCAGTAGTGCAGGGTTAAACGAGCAGTACTTC.

This chain connects TRBV16 to TRBJ2-1; 13 bases match TRBD2. V trimming: 2 bases; J trimming: 7 bases; junction bases outside the gene matches: 8. Germline-derived CDR1 and CDR2 are KGHSY and FQNENV. This CDR3 has 17 residues. DNA for the CDR3: TGTGCCAGCAGCCAAGACACTGGGACTAGCGGGAAGAATGAGCAGTTCTTC. Translated: CASSQDTGTSGKNEQFF.

This rearrangement joins TRBV29-1 to TRBJ2-3; D is uncertain. The V and J ends lost 4 bases and 4 bases respectively, with 6 bases between them. Germline V gene data show CDR1 as SQVTM and CDR2 as ANQGSEA. The CDR3 extends over 11 amino acids. The CDR3 nucleotides are TGCAGCGTTGGTGAGGCAGATACGCAGTATTTT. It encodes CSVGEADTQYF.

This rearrangement joins TRBV25-1 to TRBJ2-2; 8 bases line up with TRBD1. The CDR3 spans 14 residues. Looked up from germline, CDR1 is MGHDK and CDR2 is SYGVNS. The trim removed 2 bases at V and 7 bases at J, leaving 3 bases unmatched. The CDR3 DNA sequence: TGTGCCAGCAGTGAAACAGGGGGAAACGGGGAGCTGTTTTTT. The encoded protein is CASSETGGNGELFF.

In this sample, this clone turned up a few times. Compared with germline, one end of the junction differs, possibly owing to a read error. The rearrangement links TRBV27 to TRBJ2-1, with D perhaps TRBD1 (7 bases). Looked up from germline, CDR1 is MNHEY and CDR2 is SMNVEV (reference sequence). CDR3 length: 16 residues. The CDR3 spells CASKRTPGGGYYEQFF. The CDR3 DNA reads TGTGCCAGCAAAAGGACCCCCGGAGGGGGCTACTATGAGCAGTTCTTC.

The chain recombines TRBV7-9 with TRBJ2-7, with D possibly TRBD1 on 6 matching bases. The CDR3 covers 14 residues. The germline V gene encodes CDR1 SEHNR and CDR2 FQNEAQ (reference sequence). V gave up 8 bases and J gave up 0 bases, with 14 bases separating them. CDR3 DNA sequence: TGTGCCAGCGGTTCGGACAGCGGCTCCTACGAGCAGTACTTC. As protein: CASGSDSGSYEQYF.

The chain has TRBV28 and TRBJ1-1, with 7 bases lining up with TRBD1. CDR1 is MDHEN and CDR2 is SYDVKM in the germline V gene. The CDR3 loop spans 15 amino acids. The J segment lost 4 bases and the V segment lost 9 bases, leaving 14 bases of the junction unmatched. The CDR3 region is CASKPGQLLATEAFF. In nucleotides, the CDR3 is TGTGCCAGTAAACCGGGACAGTTGTTGGCCACTGAAGCTTTCTTT.

This clone was found a few times. The chain has TRBV6-6 and TRBJ1-2, with TRBD1 as a possible D gene (6 bases). The CDR3 extends over 12 amino acids. The germline gives CDR1 MNHNY, CDR2 SVGAGI (reference sequence). Trimming took off 11 bases at V and 2 bases at J, with 12 bases between the two ends. The CDR3 sequence is CAVTGTNYGYTF. The CDR3 region has the DNA TGTGCCGTAACCGGGACAAACTATGGCTACACCTTC.

The rearrangement links TRBV10-3 to TRBJ2-7, with 11 bases that match TRBD2. CDR3 length equals 18 residues. Germline CDR1 and CDR2: ENHRY and SYGVKD. Trimming cost V 0 bases and J 6 bases; bases outside gene matches: 13. CDR3 coding DNA: TGTGCCATCAGTGAGTCGCTGGGGACTAGCGGCACTTCGCGCGAGCAGTACTTC. This encodes CAISESLGTSGTSREQYF.

The rearrangement links TRBV7-8 to TRBJ2-7; D unresolved. V shed 3 bases and J shed 2 bases, with 11 bases lying between them. Germline V CDR1 and CDR2: SGHVS, FQNEAQ. The CDR3 runs to 14 residues. The CDR3 is CASSFPMRPYEQYF. The CDR3, as DNA: TGTGCCAGCAGCTTTCCCATGAGGCCCTACGAGCAGTACTTC.

This chain uses TRBV14 with TRBJ2-3; 7 positions agree with TRBD2. Per the germline V gene, CDR1 is SGHDN and CDR2 is FVKESK. The ends lost 0 bases at V and 0 bases at J; junction bases unmatched: 9. This CDR3 contains 18 residues. The CDR3 DNA is TGTGCCAGCAGCCAAGAGAGCAGGCTAGCGGCTAGCACAGATACGCAGTATTTT. It encodes CASSQESRLAASTDTQYF.

This clone appeared a few times. The chain employs TRBV28 and TRBJ2-1, with 7 bases that match TRBD2. The germline V gene encodes CDR1 MDHEN and CDR2 SYDVKM. The CDR3 length is 15 residues. The junction had 10 bases not matched to a gene; V was cut back by 2 bases and J by 9 bases. Written as DNA, the CDR3 is TGTGCCAGCAGTTTAAACGGCGGGAGAGCGGGTGAGCAGTTCTTC. Amino acid sequence: CASSLNGGRAGEQFF.

There are a few counts of this clone. The chain employs TRBV28 and TRBJ1-1; D gene unclear. CDR3 length: 13 amino acids. Germline V gives CDR1 MDHEN, CDR2 SYDVKM. V lost 5 bases and J lost 0, with 7 bases in between. The CDR3 DNA sequence: TGTGCCAGCAGTAGCCGTATGAACACTGAAGCTTTCTTT. It codes for CASSSRMNTEAFF.

This sequence joins TRBV10-3 and TRBJ1-6; 8 bases align to TRBD1. J was trimmed by 6 bases and V by 6 bases; bases with no gene match: 4. The CDR3 consists of 14 residues. CDR1 and CDR2 from the germline V gene are ENHRY and SYGVKD. As DNA, the CDR3 is TGTGCCATCAGCCTGACAGGGGTTAATTCACCCCTCCACTTT. This sequence encodes CAISLTGVNSPLHF.

This sequence joins TRBV6-5 and TRBJ1-2; TRBD1 is a possible D gene (6 bases). The V end lost 6 bases, the J end lost 8 bases, and 16 bases lay between the germline ends. Germline values: CDR1 MNHEY, CDR2 SVGAGI. The CDR3 loop spans 13 amino acids. CDR3 coding DNA: TGTGCCAGCAGCAGGGGCCTCGAGGGCGGCTACACCTTC. Translated: CASSRGLEGGYTF.

The chain links TRBV15 to TRBJ2-1; 8 nucleotides agree with TRBD2. CDR1 LNHNV and CDR2 YYDKDF come from the germline V gene (reference sequence). The V and J ends lost 8 bases and 6 bases, in that order; junction bases with no gene match: 3. This CDR3 comprises 12 residues. The CDR3 nucleotides are TGTGCCACCGGGACTAGGACCAATGAGCAGTTCTTC. It codes for CATGTRTNEQFF.

This rearrangement joins TRBV28 to TRBJ2-5, with 9 bases matching TRBD2. The V gene end was trimmed by 2 bases and the J gene end by 0 bases; junction bases not matched to a gene: 1. The germline V gene has CDR1 MDHEN and CDR2 SYDVKM. This CDR3 has 15 amino acids. In nucleotides, the CDR3 is TGTGCCAGCAGTTTACCTAGCGGGAACCAAGAGACCCAGTACTTC. Translating it yields CASSLPSGNQETQYF.

This sequence joins TRBV10-3 and TRBJ2-1; TRBD2 aligns across 9 bases. Losses at the gene ends were 5 bases for V and 5 bases for J; bases not matched to a gene: 4. The CDR3 totals 14 residues. Per germline, CDR1 ENHRY and CDR2 SYGVKD. CDR3 nucleotide sequence: TGTGCCATCAGTCGGACTAGCGCGAACAATGAGCAGTTCTTC. Its translation: CAISRTSANNEQFF.

This clone was seen more than once but under ten times. V gene TRBV7-8 combines with J gene TRBJ1-2; the match to TRBD1 covers 7 bases. CDR3 length: 13 amino acids. The ends lost 3 bases at V and 7 bases at J; junction bases unmatched: 5. In germline, CDR1 is SGHVS, CDR2 FQNEAQ. CDR3 in DNA: TGTGCCAGCAGCTTTGTAGGGGGCAGTGGCTACACCTTC. Translating it yields CASSFVGGSGYTF.

This rearrangement joins TRBV5-6 to TRBJ2-3, with TRBD1 as a possible D gene (6 bases). Germline values: CDR1 SGHDT, CDR2 YYEEEE. V dropped 3 bases and J dropped 1 base, with 15 bases sitting between them. This CDR3 contains 16 residues. The CDR3 DNA follows: TGTGCCAGCAGCTACGACAGGTTTCCAGGCACAGATACGCAGTATTTT. Its protein product is CASSYDRFPGTDTQYF.

This clone was counted a few times. This chain joins TRBV30 and TRBJ2-7; a possible D gene is TRBD2 (5 bases). Germline lookup yields CDR1 GTSNPN and CDR2 SVGIG (reference sequence). V was cut by 1 base and J by 2 bases, with 12 bases left in between. The CDR3 is 14 amino acids. In DNA, the CDR3 is TGTGCCTGGAGTGGGGCTAGCTCCGCCTACGAGCAGTACTTC. Translating gives CAWSGASSAYEQYF.

The chain has TRBV6-5 and TRBJ1-1; TRBD1 matches at 9 bases. The V gene end was trimmed by 5 bases and the J gene end by 6 bases; junction bases not matched to a gene: 7. CDR1 is MNHEY and CDR2 is SVGAGI in the germline V gene. The CDR3 length is 14 residues. The CDR3 region is CASSPRQGGAEAFF. In DNA form, the CDR3 reads TGTGCCAGCAGTCCCCGACAGGGGGGCGCTGAAGCTTTCTTT.